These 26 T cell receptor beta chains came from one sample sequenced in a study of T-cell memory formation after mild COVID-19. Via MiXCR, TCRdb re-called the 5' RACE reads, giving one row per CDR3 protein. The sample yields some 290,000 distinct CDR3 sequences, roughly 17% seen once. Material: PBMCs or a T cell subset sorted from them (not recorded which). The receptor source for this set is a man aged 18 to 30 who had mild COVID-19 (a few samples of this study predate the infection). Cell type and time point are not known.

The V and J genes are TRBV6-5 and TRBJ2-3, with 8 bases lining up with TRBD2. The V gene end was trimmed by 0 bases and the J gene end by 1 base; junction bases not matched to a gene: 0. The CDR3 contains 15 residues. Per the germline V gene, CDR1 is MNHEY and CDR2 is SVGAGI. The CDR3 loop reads CASSYSGLGTDTQYF. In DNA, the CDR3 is TGTGCCAGCAGTTACTCGGGACTAGGCACAGATACGCAGTATTTT.

CDR3 sequence reads: CSVEVRGLGSYNEQFF. As DNA, the CDR3 is TGCAGCGTTGAAGTAAGGGGGCTCGGGTCCTACAATGAGCAGTTCTTC. The gene calls are TRBV29-1 and TRBJ2-1, with 7 bases that match TRBD1. Germline V CDR1 and CDR2: SQVTM, ANQGSEA. The CDR3 spans 16 residues. The junction had 7 bases not matched to a gene; V was cut back by 1 base and J by 1 base.

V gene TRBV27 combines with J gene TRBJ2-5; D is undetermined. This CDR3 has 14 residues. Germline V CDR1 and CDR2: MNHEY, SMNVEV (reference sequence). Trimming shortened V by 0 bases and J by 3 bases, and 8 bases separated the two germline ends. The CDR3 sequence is CASSLSGWEETQYF. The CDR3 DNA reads TGTGCCAGCAGTTTATCGGGCTGGGAAGAGACCCAGTACTTC.

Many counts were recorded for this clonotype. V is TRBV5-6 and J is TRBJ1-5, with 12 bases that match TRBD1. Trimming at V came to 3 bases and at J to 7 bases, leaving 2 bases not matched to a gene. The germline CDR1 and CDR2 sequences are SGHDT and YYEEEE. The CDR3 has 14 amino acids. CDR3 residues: CASSYGTGGQPQHF. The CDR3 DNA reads TGTGCCAGCAGCTACGGGACAGGGGGCCAGCCCCAGCATTTT. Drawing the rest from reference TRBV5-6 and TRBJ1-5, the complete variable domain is DAGVTQSPTHLIKTRGQQVTLRCSPKSGHDTVSWYQQALGQGPQFIFQYYEEEERQRGNFPDRFSGHQFPNYSSELNVNALLLGDSALYLCASSYGTGGQPQHFGDGTRLSIL.

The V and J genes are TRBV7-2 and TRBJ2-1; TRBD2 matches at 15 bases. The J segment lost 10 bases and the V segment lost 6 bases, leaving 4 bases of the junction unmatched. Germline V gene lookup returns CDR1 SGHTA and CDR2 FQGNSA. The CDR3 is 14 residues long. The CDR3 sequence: CASRGLAGGWEQFF. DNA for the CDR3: TGTGCCAGCAGGGGACTAGCGGGGGGCTGGGAGCAGTTCTTC.

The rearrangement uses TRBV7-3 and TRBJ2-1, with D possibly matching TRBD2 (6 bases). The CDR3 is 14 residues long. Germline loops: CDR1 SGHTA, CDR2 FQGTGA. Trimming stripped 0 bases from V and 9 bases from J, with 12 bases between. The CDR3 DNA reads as TGTGCCAGCAGCTTAACGGGCCTGGGGGGTGAGCAGTTCTTC. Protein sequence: CASSLTGLGGEQFF.

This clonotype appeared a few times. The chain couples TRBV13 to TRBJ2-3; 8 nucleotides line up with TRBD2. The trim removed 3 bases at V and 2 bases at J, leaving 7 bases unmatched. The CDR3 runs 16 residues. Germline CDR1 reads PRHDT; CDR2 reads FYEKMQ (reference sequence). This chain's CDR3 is CASSFLLAGNTDTQYF. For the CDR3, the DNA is TGTGCCAGCAGCTTTCTTTTAGCGGGGAACACAGATACGCAGTATTTT.

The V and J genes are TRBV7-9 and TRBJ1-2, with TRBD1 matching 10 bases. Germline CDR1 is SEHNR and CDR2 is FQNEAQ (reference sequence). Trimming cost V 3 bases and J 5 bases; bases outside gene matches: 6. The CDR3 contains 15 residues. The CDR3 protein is CASSLTGGAEYGYTF. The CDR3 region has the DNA TGTGCCAGCAGCTTGACAGGGGGCGCTGAGTATGGCTACACCTTC.

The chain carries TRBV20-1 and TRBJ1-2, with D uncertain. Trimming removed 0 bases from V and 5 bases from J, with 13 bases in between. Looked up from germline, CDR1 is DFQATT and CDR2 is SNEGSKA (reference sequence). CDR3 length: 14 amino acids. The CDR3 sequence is CSARDHRVLYGYTF. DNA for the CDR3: TGCAGTGCTAGAGATCATAGGGTTCTATATGGCTACACCTTC.

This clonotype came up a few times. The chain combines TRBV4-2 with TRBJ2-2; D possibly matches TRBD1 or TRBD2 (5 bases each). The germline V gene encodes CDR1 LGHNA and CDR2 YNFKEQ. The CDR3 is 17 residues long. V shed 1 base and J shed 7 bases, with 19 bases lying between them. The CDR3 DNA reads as TGTGCCAGCAGCCAAGCGTTGGGGGAGAGACTCAGCGGGGAGCTGTTTTTT. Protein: CASSQALGERLSGELFF.

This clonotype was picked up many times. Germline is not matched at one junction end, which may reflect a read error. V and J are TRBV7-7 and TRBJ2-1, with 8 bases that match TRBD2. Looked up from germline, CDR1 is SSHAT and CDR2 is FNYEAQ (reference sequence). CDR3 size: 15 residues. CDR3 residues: CASSPFGGAPNEQFF. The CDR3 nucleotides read TGTGCTAGCAGCCCTTTCGGGGGGGCCCCCAATGAGCAGTTCTTC.

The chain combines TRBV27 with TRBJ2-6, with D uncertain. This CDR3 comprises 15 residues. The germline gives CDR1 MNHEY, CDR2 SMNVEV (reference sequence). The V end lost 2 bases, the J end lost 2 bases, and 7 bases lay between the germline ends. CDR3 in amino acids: CASSLVATGANVLTF. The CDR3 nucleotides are TGTGCCAGCAGTTTAGTGGCTACTGGGGCCAACGTCCTGACTTTC.

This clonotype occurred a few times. The CDR3 sequence is CASSQDQSDTQYF. The CDR3 DNA reads as TGCGCCAGCAGCCAAGATCAATCGGATACGCAGTATTTT. The chain recombines TRBV4-3 with TRBJ2-3, with unresolved D. V lost 0 bases and J 6 bases, leaving 7 bases between the germline ends. CDR3 size: 13 residues. CDR1 and CDR2 from the germline V gene are LGHNA and YSLEER.

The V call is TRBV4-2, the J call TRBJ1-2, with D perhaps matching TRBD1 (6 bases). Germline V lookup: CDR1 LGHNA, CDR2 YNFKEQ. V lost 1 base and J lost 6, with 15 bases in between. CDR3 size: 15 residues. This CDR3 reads CASSQGPGASHGYTF. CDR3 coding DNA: TGTGCCAGCAGCCAAGGGCCGGGGGCGTCTCATGGCTACACCTTC.

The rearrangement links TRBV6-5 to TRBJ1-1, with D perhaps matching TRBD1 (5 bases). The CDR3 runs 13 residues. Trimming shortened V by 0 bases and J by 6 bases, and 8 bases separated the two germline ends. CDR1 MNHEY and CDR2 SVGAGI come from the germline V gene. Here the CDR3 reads CASSYSRVAEAFF. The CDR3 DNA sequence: TGTGCCAGCAGTTACTCCAGGGTGGCTGAAGCTTTCTTT.

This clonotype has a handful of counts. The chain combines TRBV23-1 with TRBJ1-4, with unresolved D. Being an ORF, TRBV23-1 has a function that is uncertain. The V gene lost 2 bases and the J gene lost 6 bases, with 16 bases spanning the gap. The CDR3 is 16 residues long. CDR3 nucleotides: TGCGCCAGCAGTCAAGAAGACCGCCACCGAGATGAAAAACTGTTTTTT. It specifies CASSQEDRHRDEKLFF.

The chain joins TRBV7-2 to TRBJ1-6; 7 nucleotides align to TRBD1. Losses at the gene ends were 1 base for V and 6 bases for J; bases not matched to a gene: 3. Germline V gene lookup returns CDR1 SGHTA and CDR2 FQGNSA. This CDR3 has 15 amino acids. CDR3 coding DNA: TGTGCCAGCAGCTTAGTGGCAGGGGGTAATTCACCCCTCCACTTT. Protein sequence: CASSLVAGGNSPLHF.

CDR3 nucleotides: TGTGCCAGCAGCTTAGGCCCCGAGACCCAGTACTTC. This gives the protein CASSLGPETQYF. This chain links TRBV7-2 with TRBJ2-5; no definite D call. The germline V and J ends were trimmed by 1 base and 5 bases, with 5 bases remaining between them. Germline V lookup: CDR1 SGHTA, CDR2 FQGNSA. This CDR3 spans 12 amino acids.

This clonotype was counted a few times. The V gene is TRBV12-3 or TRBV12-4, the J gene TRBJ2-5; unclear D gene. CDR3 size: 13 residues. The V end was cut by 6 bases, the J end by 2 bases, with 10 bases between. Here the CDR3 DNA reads TGTGCCAGCAGCTACAACTCACAAGAGACCCAGTACTTC. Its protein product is CASSYNSQETQYF.

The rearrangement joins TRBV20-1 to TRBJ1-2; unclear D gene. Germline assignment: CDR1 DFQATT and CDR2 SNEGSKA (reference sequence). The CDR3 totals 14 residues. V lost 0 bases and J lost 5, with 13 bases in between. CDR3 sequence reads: CSARDQVRHYGYTF. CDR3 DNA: TGCAGTGCTAGAGACCAAGTCCGCCATTATGGCTACACCTTC.

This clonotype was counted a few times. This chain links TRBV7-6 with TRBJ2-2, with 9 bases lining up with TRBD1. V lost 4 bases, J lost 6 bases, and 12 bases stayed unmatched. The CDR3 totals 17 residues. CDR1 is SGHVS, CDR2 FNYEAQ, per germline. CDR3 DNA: TGTGCCAGCAGCTCATCCCCGGGACAGGGTACCGCCGGGGAGCTGTTTTTT. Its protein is CASSSSPGQGTAGELFF.

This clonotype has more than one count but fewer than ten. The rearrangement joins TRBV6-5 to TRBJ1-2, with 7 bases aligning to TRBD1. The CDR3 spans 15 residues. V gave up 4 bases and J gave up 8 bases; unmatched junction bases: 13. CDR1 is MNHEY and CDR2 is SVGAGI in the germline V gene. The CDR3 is CASSLIYRGGKGYTF. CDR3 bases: TGTGCCAGCAGTTTAATCTACAGGGGAGGGAAAGGCTACACCTTC.

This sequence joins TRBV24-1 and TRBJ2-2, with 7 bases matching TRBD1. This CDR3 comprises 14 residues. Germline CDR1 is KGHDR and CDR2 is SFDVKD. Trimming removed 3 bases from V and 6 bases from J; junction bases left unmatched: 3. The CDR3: CATSDTRGPGELFF. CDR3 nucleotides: TGTGCCACCAGTGATACGAGGGGGCCCGGGGAGCTGTTTTTT.

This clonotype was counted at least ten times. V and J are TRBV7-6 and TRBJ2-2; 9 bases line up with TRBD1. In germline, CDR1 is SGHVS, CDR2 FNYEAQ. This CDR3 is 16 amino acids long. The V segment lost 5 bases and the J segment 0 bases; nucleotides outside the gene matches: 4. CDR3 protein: CASSQRDRANTGELFF. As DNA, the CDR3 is TGTGCCAGCAGCCAGCGGGACAGGGCGAACACCGGGGAGCTGTTTTTT.

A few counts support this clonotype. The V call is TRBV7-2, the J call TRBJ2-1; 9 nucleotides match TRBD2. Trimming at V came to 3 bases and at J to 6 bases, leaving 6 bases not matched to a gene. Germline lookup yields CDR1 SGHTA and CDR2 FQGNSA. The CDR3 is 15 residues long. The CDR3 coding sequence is TGTGCCAGCAGCTTGGGCGGGGGGGCCGGCAATGAGCAGTTCTTC. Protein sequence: CASSLGGGAGNEQFF.

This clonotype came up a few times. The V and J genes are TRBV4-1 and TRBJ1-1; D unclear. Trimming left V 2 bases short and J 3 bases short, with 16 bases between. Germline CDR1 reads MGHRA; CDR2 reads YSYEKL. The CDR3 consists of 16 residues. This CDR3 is CASSQPLSGLYTEAFF. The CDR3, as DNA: TGCGCCAGCAGCCAACCCTTATCCGGCCTTTACACTGAAGCTTTCTTT.